This T cell receptor beta chain stems from a study of CD8+CD57+ T cells in acquired aplastic anemia. Study-level background: DNA per sorted CD4+ or CD8+ sample ranged about 0.2 to 30 ug, averaging about 3 ug. In CD4+ cells, healthy donors produced an average of about 10 million reads. Study observations and caveats: Patients and healthy controls showed no significant CD8+ Simpson's diversity difference. There were fewer than 35 CD8+ CDR3 sequences that occurred in both patients and controls.

This clonotype has at least ten counts. As yet, its antigen is unknown. Both TCR beta VDJ combination and CDR3 sequence profiling were carried out. Genomic DNA was the template for this profiling. Each CDR3 protein gets one entry after TCRdb re-called the reads with MiXCR. The data contain about 110,000 distinct CDR3 sequences, roughly 51% of them singletons. The sample taken for sequencing was sorted CD4+, CD8+, or CD8+CD57+ T cells (not recorded which) from PBMCs. The receptor comes from a human donor in good health, serving as a control.

Written as DNA, the CDR3 is TGTGCCAGCAGTTACTCAGACAGGGGGCTGTCGGGGCCCTACGAGCAGTACTTC. It specifies CASSYSDRGLSGPYEQYF. The V gene is TRBV6-2 or TRBV6-3, the J gene TRBJ2-7; TRBD1 agrees at 10 bases. The CDR3 runs to 18 residues. Germline lookup yields CDR1 MNHEY and CDR2 SVGEGT. J lost 2 bases, V lost 0 bases, and 10 bases had no gene match.